The TCR beta chain under discussion was sequenced for a study of blood T cell repertoires in COVID-19. The table came from immunoSEQ multiplex PCR; TCRdb's copy has only in-frame clones and leaves some out. The sample holds 250,000 to 300,000 clones; more than 80% are singletons and the top ten take roughly 3.9%. Germline-derived CDR1 and CDR2 are SGHAT and FQNNGV. V was clipped by 5 bases and J by 7 bases; unmatched bases: 16. CDR3 length equals 17 residues. The clonotype was recovered from a woman in her thirties or forties with acute or convalescent COVID-19. The chain links TRBV11-2 to TRBJ2-1, with 8 positions matching TRBD2. Material for sequencing was peripheral blood. CDR3 in DNA: TGTGCCAGCAGCCTCCTCAGAGTAGCGGGGAATGGGAATGAGCAGTTCTTC. Translated, it gives CASSLLRVAGNGNEQFF.